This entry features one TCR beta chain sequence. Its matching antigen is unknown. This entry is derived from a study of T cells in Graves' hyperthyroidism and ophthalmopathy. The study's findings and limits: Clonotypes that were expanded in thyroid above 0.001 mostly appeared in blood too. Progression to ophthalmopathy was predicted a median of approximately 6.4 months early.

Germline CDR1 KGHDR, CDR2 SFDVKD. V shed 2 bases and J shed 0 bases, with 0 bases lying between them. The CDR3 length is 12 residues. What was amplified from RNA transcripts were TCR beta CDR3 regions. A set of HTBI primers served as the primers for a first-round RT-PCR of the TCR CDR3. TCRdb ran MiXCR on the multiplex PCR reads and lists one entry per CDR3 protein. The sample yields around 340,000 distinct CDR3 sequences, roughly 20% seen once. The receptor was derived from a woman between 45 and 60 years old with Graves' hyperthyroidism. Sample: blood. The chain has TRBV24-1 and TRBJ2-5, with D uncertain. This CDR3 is CATSDYQETQYF. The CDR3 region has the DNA TGTGCCACCAGTGATTACCAAGAGACCCAGTACTTC.